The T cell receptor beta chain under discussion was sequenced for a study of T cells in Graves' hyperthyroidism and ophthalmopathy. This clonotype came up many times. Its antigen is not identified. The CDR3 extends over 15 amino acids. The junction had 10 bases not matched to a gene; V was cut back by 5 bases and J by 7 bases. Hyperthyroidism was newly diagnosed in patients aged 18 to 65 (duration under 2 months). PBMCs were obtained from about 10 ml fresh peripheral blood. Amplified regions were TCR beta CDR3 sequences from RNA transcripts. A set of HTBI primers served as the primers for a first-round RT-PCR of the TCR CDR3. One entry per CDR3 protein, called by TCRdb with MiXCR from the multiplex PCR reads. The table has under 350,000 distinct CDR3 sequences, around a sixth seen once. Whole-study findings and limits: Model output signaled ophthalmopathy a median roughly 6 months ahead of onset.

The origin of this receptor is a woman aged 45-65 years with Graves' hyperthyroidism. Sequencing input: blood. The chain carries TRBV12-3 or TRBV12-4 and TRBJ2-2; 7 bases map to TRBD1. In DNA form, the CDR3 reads TGTGCCAGCAGTCGACAGGGAAGTATAAGCGGGGAGCTGTTTTTT. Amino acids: CASSRQGSISGELFF.